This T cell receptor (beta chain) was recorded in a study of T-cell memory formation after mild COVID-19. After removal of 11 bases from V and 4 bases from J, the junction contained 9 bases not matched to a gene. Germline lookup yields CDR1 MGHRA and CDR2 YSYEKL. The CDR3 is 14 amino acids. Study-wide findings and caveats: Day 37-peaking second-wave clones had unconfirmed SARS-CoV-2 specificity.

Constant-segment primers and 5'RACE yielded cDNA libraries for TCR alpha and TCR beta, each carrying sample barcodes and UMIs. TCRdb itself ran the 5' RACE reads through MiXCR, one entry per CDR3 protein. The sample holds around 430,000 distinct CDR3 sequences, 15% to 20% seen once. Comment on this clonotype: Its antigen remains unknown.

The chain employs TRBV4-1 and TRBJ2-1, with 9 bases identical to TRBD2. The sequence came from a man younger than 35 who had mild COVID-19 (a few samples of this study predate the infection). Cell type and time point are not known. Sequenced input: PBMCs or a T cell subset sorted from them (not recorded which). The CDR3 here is CASRRSGGYNEQFF. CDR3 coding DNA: TGCGCCTCCAGGCGGAGCGGGGGGTACAATGAGCAGTTCTTC.